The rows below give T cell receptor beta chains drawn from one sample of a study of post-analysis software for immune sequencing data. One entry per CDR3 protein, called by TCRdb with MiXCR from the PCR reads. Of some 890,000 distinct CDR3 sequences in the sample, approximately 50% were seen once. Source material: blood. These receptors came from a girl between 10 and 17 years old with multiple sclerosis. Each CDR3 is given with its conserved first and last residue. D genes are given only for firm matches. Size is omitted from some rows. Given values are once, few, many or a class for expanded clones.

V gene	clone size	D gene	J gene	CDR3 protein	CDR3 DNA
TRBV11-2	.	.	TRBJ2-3	CASSLRGGGGTDTQYF	TGTGCCAGCAGCTTAAGGGGGGGTGGGGGCACAGATACGCAGTATTTT
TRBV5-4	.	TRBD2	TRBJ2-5	CASSFGPGLAGQETQYF	TGTGCCAGCAGCTTCGGTCCAGGACTAGCGGGCCAAGAGACCCAGTACTTC
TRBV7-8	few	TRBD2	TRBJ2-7	CASSSSGLAGGSYEQYF	TGTGCCAGCAGCTCCTCGGGGCTAGCGGGAGGGTCCTACGAGCAGTACTTC
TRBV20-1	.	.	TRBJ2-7	CSAHQGSLPEQYF	TGCAGTGCCCACCAGGGGTCTCTCCCTGAGCAGTACTTC
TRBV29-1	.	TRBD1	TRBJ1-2	CSVRGTGEHYGYTF	TGCAGCGTCCGAGGGACAGGGGAACACTATGGCTACACCTTC
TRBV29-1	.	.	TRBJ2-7	CSVGKALRYEQYF	TGCAGCGTTGGTAAGGCACTCCGCTACGAGCAGTACTTC
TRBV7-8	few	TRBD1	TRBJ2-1	CASSLRGGDSAASSYNEQFF	TGTGCCAGCAGCTTACGGGGTGGGGACAGTGCGGCCAGCTCCTACAATGAGCAGTTCTTC
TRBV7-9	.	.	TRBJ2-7	CASSSTHREVCSYEQYF	TGTGCCAGCAGCTCGACCCACAGGGAAGTGTGCTCCTACGAGCAGTACTTC
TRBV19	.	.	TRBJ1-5	CASSIEGTNSNQPQHF	TGTGCCAGTAGTATTGAAGGTACGAATAGCAATCAGCCCCAGCATTTT
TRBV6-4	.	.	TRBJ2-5	CASSLSSYNEQYF	TGTGCCAGCAGTTTATCCTCCTACAATGAGCAGTACTTC
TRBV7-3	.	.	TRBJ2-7	CASSLTPGNYEQYF	TGTGCCAGCAGCTTAACGCCAGGGAACTACGAGCAGTACTTC
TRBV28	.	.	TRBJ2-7	CASSFTLVGYEQYF	TGTGCCAGCAGTTTCACCCTAGTAGGCTACGAGCAGTACTTC
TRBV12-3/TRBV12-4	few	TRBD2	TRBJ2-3	CASSLGLAGPGDTQYF	TGTGCCAGCAGTCTAGGACTAGCGGGACCGGGAGATACGCAGTATTTT
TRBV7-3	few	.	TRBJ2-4	CASSPGDRGLPKNIQYF	TGTGCCAGCAGCCCCGGCGACCGGGGTCTGCCGAAAAACATTCAGTACTTC
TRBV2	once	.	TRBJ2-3	CASSETRITDTQYF	TGTGCCAGCAGTGAAACCAGGATCACAGATACGCAGTATTTT
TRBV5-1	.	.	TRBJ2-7	CASSSPGNSYEQYF	TGCGCCAGCAGCTCCCCCGGGAACTCCTACGAGCAGTACTTC
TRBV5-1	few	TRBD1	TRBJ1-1	CASSEWDRTMNTEAFF	TGCGCCAGCAGCGAATGGGACAGAACCATGAACACTGAAGCTTTCTTT
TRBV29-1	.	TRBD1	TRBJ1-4	CSVGTGGEKLFF	TGCAGCGTTGGGACAGGTGGCGAAAAACTGTTTTTT
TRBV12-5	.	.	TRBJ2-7	CASGPSSFSYEQYF	TGTGCTAGTGGTCCCTCCTCCTTCTCCTACGAGCAGTACTTC
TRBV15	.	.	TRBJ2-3	CATSRELGTQYF	TGTGCCACCAGCAGAGAGTTGGGTACGCAGTATTTT
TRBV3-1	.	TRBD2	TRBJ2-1	CASSQEGRAGALNEQFF	TGTGCCAGCAGCCAAGAAGGGCGAGCGGGAGCTCTTAATGAGCAGTTCTTC
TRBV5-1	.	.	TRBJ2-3	CASSFSTVNTDTQYF	TGCGCCAGCAGCTTTTCGACAGTTAACACAGATACGCAGTATTTT
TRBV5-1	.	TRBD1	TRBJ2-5	CASIGDRQETQYF	TGCGCCAGCATTGGGGACAGACAAGAGACCCAGTACTTC
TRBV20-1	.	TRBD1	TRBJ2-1	CSARSRTGVYNEQFF	TGCAGTGCTAGATCCCGGACAGGGGTCTACAATGAGCAGTTCTTC
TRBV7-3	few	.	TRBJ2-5	CASSSAGLKQGETQYF	TGTGCCAGCAGCTCAGCGGGCCTAAAACAGGGAGAGACCCAGTACTTC
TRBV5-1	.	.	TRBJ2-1	CASSPDNHEQFF	TGCGCCAGCAGCCCGGACAACCATGAGCAGTTCTTC
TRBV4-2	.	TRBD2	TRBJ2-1	CASSQEGRLAGGYNEQFF	TGTGCCAGCAGCCAAGAAGGGCGCCTAGCGGGAGGGTACAATGAGCAGTTCTTC